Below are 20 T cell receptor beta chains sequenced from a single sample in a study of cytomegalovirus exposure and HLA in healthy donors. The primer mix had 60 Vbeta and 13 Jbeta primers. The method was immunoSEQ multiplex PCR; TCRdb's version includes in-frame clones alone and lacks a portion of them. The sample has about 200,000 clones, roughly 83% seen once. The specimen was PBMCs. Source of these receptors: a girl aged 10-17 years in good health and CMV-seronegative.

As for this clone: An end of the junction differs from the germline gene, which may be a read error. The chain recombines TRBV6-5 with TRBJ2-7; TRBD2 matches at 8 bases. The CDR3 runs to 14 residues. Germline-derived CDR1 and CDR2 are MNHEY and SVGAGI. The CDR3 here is CASTYGRGSYEQYF. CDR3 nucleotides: TGTGCCAGCACTTACGGGAGGGGTAGTTACGAGCAGTACTTC.

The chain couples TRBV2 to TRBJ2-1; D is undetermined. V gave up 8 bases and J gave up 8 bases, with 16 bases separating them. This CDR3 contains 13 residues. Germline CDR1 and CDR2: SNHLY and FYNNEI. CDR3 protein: CASQAIRIDEQFF. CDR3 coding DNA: TGTGCCAGCCAAGCTATCAGGATCGATGAGCAGTTCTTC.

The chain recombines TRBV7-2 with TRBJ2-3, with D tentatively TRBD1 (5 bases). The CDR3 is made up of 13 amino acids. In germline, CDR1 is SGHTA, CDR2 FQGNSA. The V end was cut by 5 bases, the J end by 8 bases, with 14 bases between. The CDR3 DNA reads TGTGCCAGCAGCGTCGCTCCTCAGGGTACGCAGTATTTT. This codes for CASSVAPQGTQYF.

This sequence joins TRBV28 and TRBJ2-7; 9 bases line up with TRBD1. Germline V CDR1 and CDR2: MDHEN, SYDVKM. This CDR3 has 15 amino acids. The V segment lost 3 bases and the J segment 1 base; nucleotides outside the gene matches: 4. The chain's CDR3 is CASSLEGTGSYEQYF. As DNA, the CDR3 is TGTGCCAGCAGTTTGGAAGGGACAGGGTCCTACGAGCAGTACTTC.

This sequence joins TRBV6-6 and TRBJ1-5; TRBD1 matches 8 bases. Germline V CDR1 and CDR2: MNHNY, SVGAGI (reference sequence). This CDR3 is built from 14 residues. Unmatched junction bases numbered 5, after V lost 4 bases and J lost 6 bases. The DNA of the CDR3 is TGTGCCAGCAGTTCACAGGGGGTAAGTCAGCCCCAGCATTTT. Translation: CASSSQGVSQPQHF.

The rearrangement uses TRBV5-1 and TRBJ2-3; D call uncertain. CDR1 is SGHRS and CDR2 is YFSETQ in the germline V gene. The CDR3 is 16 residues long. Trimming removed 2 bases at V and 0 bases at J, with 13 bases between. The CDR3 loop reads CASSLTRGLSTDTQYF. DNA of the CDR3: TGCGCCAGCAGCTTAACCCGCGGCCTTAGCACAGATACGCAGTATTTT.

The CDR3 here is CASSLGRGNEQFF. The CDR3 nucleotides read TGTGCCAGTAGCCTAGGAAGGGGCAATGAGCAGTTCTTC. V usage is TRBV19 and J usage is TRBJ2-1, with D possibly TRBD1 on 5 matching bases. V lost 6 bases to trimming and J lost 6 bases, with 12 bases between them. CDR3 size: 13 residues. Germline V gene data show CDR1 as LNHDA and CDR2 as SQIVND (reference sequence).

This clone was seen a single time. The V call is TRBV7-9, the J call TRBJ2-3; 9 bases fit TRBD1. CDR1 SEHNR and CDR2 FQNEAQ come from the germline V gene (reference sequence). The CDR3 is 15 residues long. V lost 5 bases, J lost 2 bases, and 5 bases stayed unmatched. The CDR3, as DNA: TGTGCCAGCAGCCATAGGGACAGGGACACAGATACGCAGTATTTT. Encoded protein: CASSHRDRDTDTQYF.

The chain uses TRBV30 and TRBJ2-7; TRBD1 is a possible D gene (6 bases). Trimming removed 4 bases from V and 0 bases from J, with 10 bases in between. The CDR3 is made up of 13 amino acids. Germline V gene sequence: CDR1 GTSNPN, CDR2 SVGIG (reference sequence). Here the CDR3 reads CAWNLQGSYEQYF. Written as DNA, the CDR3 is TGTGCCTGGAATCTACAGGGCTCCTACGAGCAGTACTTC.

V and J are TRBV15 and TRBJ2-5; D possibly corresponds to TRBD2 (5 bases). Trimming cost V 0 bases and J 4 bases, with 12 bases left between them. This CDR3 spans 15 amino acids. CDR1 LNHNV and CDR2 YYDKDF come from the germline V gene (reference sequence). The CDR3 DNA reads TGTGCCACCAGCAGAGATCTCACCGGAGGAGAGACCCAGTACTTC. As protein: CATSRDLTGGETQYF.

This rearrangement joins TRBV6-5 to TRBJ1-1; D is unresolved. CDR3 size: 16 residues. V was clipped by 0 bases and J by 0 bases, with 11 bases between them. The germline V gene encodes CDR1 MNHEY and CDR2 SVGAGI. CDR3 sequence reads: CASSYSYSTMNTEAFF. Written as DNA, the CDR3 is TGTGCCAGCAGTTACTCTTACAGTACCATGAACACTGAAGCTTTCTTT.

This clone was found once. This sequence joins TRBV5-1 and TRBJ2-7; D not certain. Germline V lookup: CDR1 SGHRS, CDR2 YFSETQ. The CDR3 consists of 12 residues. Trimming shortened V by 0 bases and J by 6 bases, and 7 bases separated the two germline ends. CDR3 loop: CASSLEPGEQYF. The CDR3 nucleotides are TGCGCCAGCAGCTTGGAACCGGGCGAGCAGTACTTC.

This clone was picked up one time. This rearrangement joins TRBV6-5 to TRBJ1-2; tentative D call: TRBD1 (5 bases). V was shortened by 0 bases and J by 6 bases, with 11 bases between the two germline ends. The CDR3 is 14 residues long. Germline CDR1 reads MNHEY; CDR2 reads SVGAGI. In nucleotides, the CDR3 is TGTGCCAGCAGTTACTCGAGGGGAGGCGATGGCTACACCTTC. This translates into CASSYSRGGDGYTF.

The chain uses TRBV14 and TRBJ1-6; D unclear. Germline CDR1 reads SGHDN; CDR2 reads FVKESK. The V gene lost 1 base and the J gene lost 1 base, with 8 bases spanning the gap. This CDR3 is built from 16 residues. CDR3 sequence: CASSQGRGSYNSPLHF. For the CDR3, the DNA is TGTGCCAGCAGCCAAGGTCGGGGTTCCTATAATTCACCCCTCCACTTT.

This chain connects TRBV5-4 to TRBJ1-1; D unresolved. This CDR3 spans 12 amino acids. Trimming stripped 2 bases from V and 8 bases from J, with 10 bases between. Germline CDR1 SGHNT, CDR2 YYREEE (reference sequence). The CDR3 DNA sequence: TGTGCCAGCAGCTTCTCTAGGCAGGAAGCTTTCTTT. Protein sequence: CASSFSRQEAFF.

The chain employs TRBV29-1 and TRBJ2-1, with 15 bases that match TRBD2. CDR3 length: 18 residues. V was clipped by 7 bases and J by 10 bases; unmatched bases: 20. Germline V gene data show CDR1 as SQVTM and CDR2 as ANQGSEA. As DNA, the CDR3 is TGCAGCGCTCCCCTCCCCATCCGGACTAGCGGGAGGGCGGAGGAGCAGTTCTTC. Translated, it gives CSAPLPIRTSGRAEEQFF.

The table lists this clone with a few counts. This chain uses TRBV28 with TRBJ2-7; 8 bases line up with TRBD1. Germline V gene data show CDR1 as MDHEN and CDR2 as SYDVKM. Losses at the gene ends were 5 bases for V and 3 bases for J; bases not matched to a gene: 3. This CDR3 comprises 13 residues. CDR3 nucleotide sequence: TGTGCCAGCAGTGGGGGACAGGTCTACGAGCAGTACTTC. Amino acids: CASSGGQVYEQYF.

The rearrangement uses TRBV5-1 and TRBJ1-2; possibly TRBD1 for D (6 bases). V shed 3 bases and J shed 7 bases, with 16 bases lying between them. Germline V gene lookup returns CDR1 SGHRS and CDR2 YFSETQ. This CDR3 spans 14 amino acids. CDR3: CASSSLTGVVGYTF. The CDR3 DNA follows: TGCGCCAGCAGCTCCTTGACAGGCGTGGTTGGCTACACCTTC. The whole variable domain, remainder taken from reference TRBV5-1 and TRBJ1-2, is KAGVTQTPRYLIKTRGQQVTLSCSPISGHRSVSWYQQTPGQGLQFLFEYFSETQRNKGNFPGRFSGRQFSNSRSEMNVSTLELGDSALYLCASSSLTGVVGYTFGSGTRLTVV.

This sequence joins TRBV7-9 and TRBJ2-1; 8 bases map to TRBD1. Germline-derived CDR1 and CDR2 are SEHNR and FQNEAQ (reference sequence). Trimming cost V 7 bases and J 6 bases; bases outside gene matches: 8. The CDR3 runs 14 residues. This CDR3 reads CASTDSDRVNEQFF. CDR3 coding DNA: TGTGCCAGCACCGACTCGGACAGGGTCAATGAGCAGTTCTTC. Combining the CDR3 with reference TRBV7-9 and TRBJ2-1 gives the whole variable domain DTGVSQNPRHKITKRGQNVTFRCDPISEHNRLYWYRQTLGQGPEFLTYFQNEAQLEKSRLLSDRFSAERPKGSFSTLEIQRTEQGDSAMYLCASTDSDRVNEQFFGPGTRLTVL.

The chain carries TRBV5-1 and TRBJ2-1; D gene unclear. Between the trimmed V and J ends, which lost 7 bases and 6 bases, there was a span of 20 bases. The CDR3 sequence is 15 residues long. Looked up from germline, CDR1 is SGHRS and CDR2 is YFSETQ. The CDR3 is CASQTSRFYPNEQFF. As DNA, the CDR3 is TGCGCCAGCCAAACCTCCCGATTCTACCCCAATGAGCAGTTCTTC.